This TCR beta chain was captured in a study of ipilimumab plus nivolumab after autologous stem cell transplantation. This CDR3 comprises 15 residues. V lost 0 bases, J lost 0 bases, and 8 bases lay in between. Germline V gives CDR1 SGHDT, CDR2 YYEEEE. The assay was immunoSEQ multiplex PCR, and TCRdb's table has in-frame clones only and misses some. The data contain 20,000 to 25,000 clones, 70% to 80% of them seen just once; the ten biggest clones take up more than 15%. The chain couples TRBV5-6 to TRBJ2-3; the D is unclear. This sample comprised PBMCs, obtained in a trial of ipilimumab plus nivolumab as post-transplant consolidation. This clonotype originated in a male donor with diffuse large B-cell lymphoma. This CDR3 reads CASSLVGASTDTQYF. CDR3 DNA: TGTGCCAGCAGCTTGGTTGGCGCTAGCACAGATACGCAGTATTTT. The full variable domain, in which reference TRBV5-6 and TRBJ2-3 provide the parts outside the CDR3, is DAGVTQSPTHLIKTRGQQVTLRCSPKSGHDTVSWYQQALGQGPQFIFQYYEEEERQRGNFPDRFSGHQFPNYSSELNVNALLLGDSALYLCASSLVGASTDTQYFGPGTRLTVL.